This T cell receptor beta chain derives from a study of identical twins (dated by TCRdb to the mid-2010s). General notes on the study: The study deep-sequenced TCR alpha and beta repertoires from monozygotic twins, unrelated adults of various ages and cord blood to test whether fetal clonotypes persist. To rule out contamination, replicate twin experiments were performed at different times with different library preparation protocols. What the research found in general, with its limitations: In monozygotic twins, recombination models systematically underestimated out-of-frame TCR alpha sharing, but the models matched the sharing seen between unrelated individuals. Out-of-frame TCR alpha sequences shared between twins showed an excess of low generation-probability sequences compared with coincidental sharing between unrelated individuals. Conclusions relied on cross-sectional statistical analysis, since the same donors could not be followed over many years. Zero-insertion analyses could be partly confounded by invariant T cells such as MAIT and iNKT, although diverse VJ usage argued against such confounding for most clonotypes. Fewer insertions were carried by abundant cord blood beta clonotypes; a weaker similar trend was observed in young adult naive repertoires, while no such trend was observed in memory repertoires. A weaker excess of twin sharing was found in beta out-of-frame sequences because the signal-to-noise ratio was lowered by fewer shared sequences.

V is reduced by 2 bases and J by 6 bases, leaving a spacing of 11 bases between them. The CDR3, from cysteine to phenylalanine, totals 14 residues. Solely the CDR3 DNA is kept, with 42 bases framed from the first base. This clonotype has a count of ten or more. Its antigen specificity is not known. No base qualities exist here, and no much larger clone lies one base off it. The receptor library was made with 5' RACE. Sequencing instrument: Illumina HiSeq 2000. Template switching introduced a universal primer binding site; the final cDNA contained a unique molecular identifier, enabling accurate counting of TCR cDNA molecules. Specific primers in the conserved constant-segment region were used to synthesize first-strand cDNA for the TCR alpha and beta chains. Each cDNA library was double barcoded, with a SMART-Mk sample barcode plus Illumina barcodes, to control for contamination. TruSeq adapter sequences along with Illumina sample barcodes were introduced in two successive PCR steps. TCR alpha and beta cDNA libraries were sequenced on the Illumina HiSeq platform with custom primers. The paper's processing steps were these. Raw reads were processed with MiGEC to extract unique molecular identifiers, and MiXCR was used to determine CDR3 positions. Recombination models were inferred per individual with the repgenHMM and IGoR tools using an EM algorithm. The analysis of shared clonotypes was done with the tcR package in R, with sharing normalized by the product of cloneset sizes. Out-of-frame nonproductive sequences were analyzed to study raw recombination free of thymic and clonal selection effects. In-frame beta chains were kept once TCRdb had trimmed the public reads at Q25 with fastp and called clones with MiXCR. All rows with the same CDR3 protein become a single entry with the most common DNA and genes. TCRdb, not the original authors, processed these V and J calls. The sample contains hundreds of thousands of distinct CDR3 sequences, about 24% of them found a single time. The ten largest clonotypes hold roughly 2.8% of the sample.

All donors were healthy Caucasians. Three pairs of female monozygotic twins, all aged about 18 to 29 years, made up the twin cohort. Positive isolation kits from Invitrogen were used to isolate CD4+ and CD8+ T cell populations. A further study also used this sample, focusing on T cells expressing NK-cell markers. The second paper further reports: Three sorted T-cell subsets (CD3+CD56+NKG2C+, CD3+CD56+NKG2C- and CD3+CD56-NKG2C+) from several donors had their TCR beta-chain repertoires profiled. Seven of the eight sequenced donors were HCMV-seropositive and one was HCMV-seronegative. To restrict sorting to alphabetaTCR-expressing T cells, an anti-gammadeltaTCR antibody was added in several experiments. In more than five donors, the dominant CD3+CD56+NKG2C+ clonotypes ranked among the top 10 CD8+ clonotypes, making up roughly 1.0-8% of CD8+ T cells. Those dominant clonotypes were again the most abundant among CD3+CD56-NKG2C+ cells in several donors, at about 25-65%. Whether the expanded NKG2C-expressing T cell clones were specific for HCMV antigens was left unclear. Randomly selected healthy volunteers, three men and five women, were used as the eight sequenced donors. A commercial ELISA kit detecting HCMV-specific IgG in serum was used to determine HCMV serostatus. Reads were demultiplexed and grouped by UMI with MIGEC, and clonotypes were assembled and quantified with MiTCR. To remove erroneous sequences, TCR cDNA sequences were retained only when supported by two or more reads. The tcR package was used for downstream repertoire analysis, and clonotypes were matched between fractions using CDR3 nucleotide sequence together with V segment. VDJmatch was used to annotate antigen specificity against VDJdb, with one amino acid substitution in CDR3 permitted.

The sequencing sample was made of CD4+ T cells sorted from blood. The sequence was obtained from a woman between 18 and 29 years old in good health. The V and J genes are TRBV12-3 or TRBV12-4 and TRBJ2-1, with the D segment possibly TRBD1 or TRBD2, each aligning over 6 bases. CDR3 sequence: CASSLPEGGNEQFF. The nucleotide sequence is given as TGTGCCAGCAGTTTACCAGAGGGGGGCAATGAGCAGTTCTTC.